The following is a T cell receptor beta chain sequence with its context. As processed by the authors: Nucleated cell number was recorded as an estimate derived from reference gene primer amplification. Data came from immunoSEQ multiplex PCR; TCRdb stores just in-frame clones and leaves some out. V, J and clone size are those of that table, while D and trimming were read from the DNA. The table has 200,000 to 250,000 clones, 75% to 85% seen once. These data are taken from a study of blood T cell repertoires in COVID-19. For the study at large: Donors in the United States, Italy and Spain gave samples during acute or convalescent COVID-19. PBMCs, B-cell-depleted T cells, or T cells were the source of the cDNA or gDNA that made up the material.

The CDR3 consists of 15 residues. CDR1 is SGHAT and CDR2 is FQNNGV in the germline V gene. V lost 4 bases and J lost 6; bases outside the gene matches: 10. This sequence joins TRBV11-2 and TRBJ2-7, with 9 bases that match TRBD2. The sample taken for sequencing was peripheral blood. The source of this sequence is a woman aged 70-85 years with COVID-19, enrolled during active disease. CDR3 nucleotide sequence: TGTGCCAGCAGCTCACTTAGCGGGAGTCGGGGCGAGCAGTACTTC. Protein sequence: CASSSLSGSRGEQYF.